The 7 T cell receptor beta chains reported below all come from one sample, sequenced in a study of blood T cell repertoires in COVID-19. The data were produced by immunoSEQ multiplex PCR, yet TCRdb's version contains in-frame clones alone and is incomplete. The profile shows some 150,000 clones, about 90% of them singletons. The sequenced material came from peripheral blood. The source of these receptors is a man aged 50 or older with active COVID-19.

The rearrangement links TRBV3-1 (or the pseudogene TRBV3-2) to TRBJ1-6; 7 nucleotides match TRBD1. CDR1 and CDR2 from the germline V gene are LGHDT and YNNKEL (reference sequence). The J segment lost 1 base and the V segment lost 6 bases, leaving 6 bases of the junction unmatched. The CDR3 is 16 amino acids. The DNA of the CDR3 is TGTGCCAGCAGTCCGACAGGGAGTTCCTATAATTCACCCCTCCACTTT. It codes for CASSPTGSSYNSPLHF.

To note about this clone: Other DNA sequences in this sample translate to the same CDR3. The chain employs TRBV30 and TRBJ1-2; D gene unclear. The CDR3 runs 11 residues. Trimming left V 2 bases short and J 4 bases short, with 5 bases between. CDR1 and CDR2 (germline): GTSNPN, SVGIG (reference sequence). CDR3 in amino acids: CAWSNRYGYTF. The CDR3 region has the DNA TGTGCCTGGAGTAATCGCTATGGCTACACCTTC.

V usage is TRBV5-1 and J usage is TRBJ2-5, with 7 bases lining up with TRBD1. The CDR3 totals 13 residues. V lost 6 bases and J lost 5; bases outside the gene matches: 7. Per germline, CDR1 SGHRS and CDR2 YFSETQ. CDR3 sequence reads: CASNHDRVETQYF. As DNA, the CDR3 is TGCGCCAGCAACCACGACAGGGTTGAGACCCAGTACTTC.

This chain uses TRBV9 with TRBJ1-4; D remains ambiguous. This CDR3 has 16 amino acids. The V gene's germline CDR1 is SGDLS and CDR2 YYNGEE. The V end was cut by 2 bases, the J end by 6 bases, with 17 bases between. CDR3 amino acids: CASSVSPGGRDEKLFF. The CDR3 coding sequence is TGTGCCAGCAGCGTCTCACCGGGAGGGAGGGATGAAAAACTGTTTTTT.

The gene calls are TRBV24-1 and TRBJ2-5; D ambiguous. The CDR3 sequence is 15 residues long. The ends were cut back, 4 bases at V and 1 base at J, with 12 bases in the middle. Germline-derived CDR1 and CDR2 are KGHDR and SFDVKD. In DNA, the CDR3 is TGTGCCACCAGTGACTCAGGCGTGGTCCAAGAGACCCAGTACTTC. It is translated as CATSDSGVVQETQYF.

The chain uses TRBV2 and TRBJ2-7, with 9 positions matching TRBD2. The CDR3 contains 14 residues. The J segment lost 3 bases and the V segment lost 3 bases, leaving 3 bases of the junction unmatched. Germline V gene data show CDR1 as SNHLY and CDR2 as FYNNEI. The CDR3 region is CASSDPSGDYEQYF. The CDR3 coding sequence is TGTGCCAGCAGTGACCCTAGCGGGGACTACGAGCAGTACTTC.

The chain uses TRBV10-2 and TRBJ1-6; D unclear. Trimming took 2 bases from V and 10 from J, leaving 9 bases between them. The germline V gene encodes CDR1 WSHSY and CDR2 SAAADI. The CDR3 consists of 13 residues. This CDR3 is CASSEEVGSPLHF. As DNA, the CDR3 is TGCGCCAGCAGTGAGGAGGTTGGCTCACCCCTCCACTTT.